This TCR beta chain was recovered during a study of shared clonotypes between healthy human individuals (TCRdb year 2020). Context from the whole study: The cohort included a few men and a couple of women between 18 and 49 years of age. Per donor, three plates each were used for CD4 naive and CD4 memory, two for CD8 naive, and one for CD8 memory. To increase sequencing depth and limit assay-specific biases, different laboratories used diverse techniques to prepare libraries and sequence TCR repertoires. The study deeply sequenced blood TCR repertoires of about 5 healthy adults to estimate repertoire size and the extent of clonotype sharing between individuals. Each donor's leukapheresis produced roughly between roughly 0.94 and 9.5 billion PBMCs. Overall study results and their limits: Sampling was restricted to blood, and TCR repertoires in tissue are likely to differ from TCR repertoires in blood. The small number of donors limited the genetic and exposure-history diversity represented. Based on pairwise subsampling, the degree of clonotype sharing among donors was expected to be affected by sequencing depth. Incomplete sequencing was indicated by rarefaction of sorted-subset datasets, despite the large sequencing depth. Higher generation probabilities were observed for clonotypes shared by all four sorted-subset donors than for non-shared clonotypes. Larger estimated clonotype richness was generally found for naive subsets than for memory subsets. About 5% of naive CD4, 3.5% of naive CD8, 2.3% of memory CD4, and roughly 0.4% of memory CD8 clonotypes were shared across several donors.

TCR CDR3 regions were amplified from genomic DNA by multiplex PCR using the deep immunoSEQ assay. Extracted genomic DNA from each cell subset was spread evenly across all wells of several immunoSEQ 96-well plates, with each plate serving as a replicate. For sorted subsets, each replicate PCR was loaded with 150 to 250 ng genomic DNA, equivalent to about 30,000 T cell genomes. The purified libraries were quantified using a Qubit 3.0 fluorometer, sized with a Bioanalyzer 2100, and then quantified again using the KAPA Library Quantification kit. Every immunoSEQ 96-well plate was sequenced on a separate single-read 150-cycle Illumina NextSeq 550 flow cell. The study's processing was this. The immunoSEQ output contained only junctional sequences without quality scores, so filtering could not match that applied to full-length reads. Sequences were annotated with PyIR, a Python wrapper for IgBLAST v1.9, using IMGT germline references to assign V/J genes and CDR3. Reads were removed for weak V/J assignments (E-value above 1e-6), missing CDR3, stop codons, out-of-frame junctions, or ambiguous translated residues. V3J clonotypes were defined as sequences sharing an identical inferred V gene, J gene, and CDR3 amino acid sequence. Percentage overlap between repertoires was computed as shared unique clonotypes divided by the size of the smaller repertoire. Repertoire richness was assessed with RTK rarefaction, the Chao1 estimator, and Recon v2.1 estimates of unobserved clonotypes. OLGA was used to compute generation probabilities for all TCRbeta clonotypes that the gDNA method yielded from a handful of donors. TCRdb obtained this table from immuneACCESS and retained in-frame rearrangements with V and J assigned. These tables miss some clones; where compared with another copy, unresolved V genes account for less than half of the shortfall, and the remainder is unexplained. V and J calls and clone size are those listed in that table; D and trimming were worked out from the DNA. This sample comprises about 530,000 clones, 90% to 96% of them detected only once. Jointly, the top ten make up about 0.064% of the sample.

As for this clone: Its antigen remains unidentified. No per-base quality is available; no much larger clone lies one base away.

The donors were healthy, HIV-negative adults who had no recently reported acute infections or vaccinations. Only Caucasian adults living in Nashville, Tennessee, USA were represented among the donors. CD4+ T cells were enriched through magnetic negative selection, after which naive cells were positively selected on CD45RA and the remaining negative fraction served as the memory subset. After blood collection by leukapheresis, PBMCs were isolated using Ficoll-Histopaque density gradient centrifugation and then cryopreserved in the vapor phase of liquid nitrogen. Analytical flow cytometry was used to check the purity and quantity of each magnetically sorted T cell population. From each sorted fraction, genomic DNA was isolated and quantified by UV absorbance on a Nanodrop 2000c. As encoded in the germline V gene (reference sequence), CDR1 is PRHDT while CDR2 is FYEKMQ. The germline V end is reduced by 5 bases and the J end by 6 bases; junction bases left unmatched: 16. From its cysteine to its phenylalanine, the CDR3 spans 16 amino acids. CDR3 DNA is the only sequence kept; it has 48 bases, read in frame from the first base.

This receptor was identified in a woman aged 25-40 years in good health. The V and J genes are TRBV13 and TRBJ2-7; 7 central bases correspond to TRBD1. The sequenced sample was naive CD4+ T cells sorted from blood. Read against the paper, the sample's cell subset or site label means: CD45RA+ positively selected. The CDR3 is CASSIEGALALSEQYF. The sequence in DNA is TGTGCCAGCAGCATCGAGGGGGCGCTCGCCCTCTCCGAGCAGTACTTC.